This record concerns one TCR beta chain sequence. Germline-derived CDR1 and CDR2 are GTSNPN and SVGIG (reference sequence). Trimming took off 4 bases at V and 6 bases at J, with 22 bases between the two ends. The CDR3 length is 17 residues. This specimen comes from a study of blood T cell repertoires in COVID-19. Study-level information: Donors in the United States, Italy and Spain gave samples during acute or convalescent COVID-19.

Authors' methods: Reference gene primer amplification gave estimated nucleated cell counts. Libraries were prepared by immunoSEQ multiplex PCR; TCRdb keeps only in-frame clonotypes and omits some of them. That table is the source of V, J and clone size, and D and trimming were worked out from the DNA. The sample has around 380,000 clones; roughly 86% are singletons. All enrollees were about 18 to 90 years old and from roughly 26 US areas. This receptor was taken from a man aged 25 to 40 who had recovered from COVID-19. The chain is built from TRBV30 and TRBJ1-6; the D gene is possibly TRBD1 (6 bases). The sample comprised PBMCs or T cells enriched from blood (not recorded which). The CDR3 DNA is TGTGCCTGGACACTAGGGTTGGGGAGGGGGGTTAATTCACCCCTCCACTTT. Encoded protein: CAWTLGLGRGVNSPLHF.